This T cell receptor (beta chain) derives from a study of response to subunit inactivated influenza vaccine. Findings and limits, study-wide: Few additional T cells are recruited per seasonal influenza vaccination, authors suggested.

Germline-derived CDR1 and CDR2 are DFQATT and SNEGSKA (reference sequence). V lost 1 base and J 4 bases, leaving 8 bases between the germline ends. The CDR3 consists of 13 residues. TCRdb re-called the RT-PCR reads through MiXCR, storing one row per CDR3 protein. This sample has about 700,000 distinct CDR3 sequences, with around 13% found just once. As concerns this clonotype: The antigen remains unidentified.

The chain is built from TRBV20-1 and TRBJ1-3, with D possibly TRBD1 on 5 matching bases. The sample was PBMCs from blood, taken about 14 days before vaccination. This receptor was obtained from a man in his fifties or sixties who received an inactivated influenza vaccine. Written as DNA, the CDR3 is TGCAGTGCTAGAGGCAGGGCGGGAAACACCATATATTTT. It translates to CSARGRAGNTIYF.